The entry below describes one T cell receptor beta chain. Its cognate antigen is unknown. This entry comes from a study of T cell responses to AZD1222 COVID-19 vaccine. Whole-study context: Second-dose intervals near 4 or 12 weeks were combined.

Whole-study results and caveats: The number of AZD1222 recipients seropositive at baseline was only 6 or 7. Mostly white British, mostly female donors; authors suggested clonal diversity may be underestimated. Spike-specific TCR breadth rose after two AZD1222 doses, and depth rose as well.

Clones were sequenced by immunoSEQ multiplex PCR, and TCRdb holds only the in-frame ones, with some missing. In the table there are 77,000 or so clones, 88% of which are singletons. The V segment lost 2 bases and the J segment 3 bases; nucleotides outside the gene matches: 7. The CDR3 runs to 15 residues. CDR1 and CDR2 from the germline V gene are LGHNA and YSLEER. The sequences come from peripheral blood, collected on day 0 of AZD1222 vaccination. This chain links TRBV4-3 with TRBJ2-7; 7 bases match TRBD2. This TCR was sampled from an adult in good health. CDR3 sequence (DNA): TGCGCCAGCAGCCAATCGCGGGGGTCCTACTACGAGCAGTACTTC. Translating gives CASSQSRGSYYEQYF.